This TCR beta chain comes out of a study of read filtering for tumor transcriptome and immune sequencing. About the study: Among patients, under 20 were male and some 15 female, aged about 47 to 80 (mean approximately 62). Transcriptome libraries were built from DNase-treated RNA. The study's findings and limits: IR-seq and RNA-seq agreed better without single-read clonotypes.

Molecular barcoded adaptors covering alpha/delta and beta/gamma chains were used on approximately 400 ng RNA. TCRdb re-called the reads with MiXCR, one entry per CDR3 protein. The sample yields 30,000 to 40,000 distinct CDR3 sequences, 12% seen once. The sample holds many counts of this clonotype. Its antigen is still unknown. The CDR3 has 14 amino acids. Looked up from germline, CDR1 is SNHLY and CDR2 is FYNNEI. Trimming took 5 bases from V and 3 from J; bases not matched to a gene: 4. Every patient had bone marrow sampled while the disease was active. The sequence was obtained from a donor at least 40 years old with multiple myeloma. The chain links TRBV2 to TRBJ2-5; 9 nucleotides agree with TRBD2. The sample consisted of a population of CD138-negative cells sorted from bone marrow. The CDR3 nucleotides read TGTGCCAGCAGTCGGACTAGCGTAGAAGAGACCCAGTACTTC. Its protein product is CASSRTSVEETQYF.